The TCR beta chain under discussion was sequenced for a study of a mutant IDH1 vaccine in newly diagnosed glioma. Study-wide context: A roughly 62% male, 37.5% female split and a mean age of roughly 37 years characterized treated patients. The earlier regimen, radiotherapy, temozolomide, or both, was most often both. Week 35 held visit V12, while week 47 held visit V13.

The germline gives CDR1 LNHDA, CDR2 SQIVND (reference sequence). This CDR3 has 13 residues. V was clipped by 3 bases and J by 9 bases, with 12 bases between them. TCRdb's copy holds only in-frame clones and misses some; the assay was immunoSEQ multiplex PCR. The table has tens of thousands of clones, roughly 80% seen once. Time point described: week 35, safety follow-up. Mutant IDH1 20-mer peptide, at 300 ug, made up each vaccine dose, with topical imiquimod. Each donor presented with a new WHO grade 3 or 4 astrocytoma that tested IDH1-mutant and showed ATRX loss. Comments on this clone: Its antigen remains unknown.

Sequences were derived from PBMCs, sampled from a glioma patient whose treatment included an IDH1 peptide vaccine. The origin of this receptor is a woman aged 50 to 60 with glioma. The genes are TRBV19 and TRBJ2-1; tentatively, D is TRBD1 or TRBD2 (7 bases each). This CDR3 reads CASSIQGGGEQFF. The CDR3 region has the DNA TGTGCCAGTAGTATTCAGGGGGGGGGTGAGCAGTTCTTC. The full variable domain, completed using reference TRBV19 and TRBJ2-1, is DGGITQSPKYLFRKEGQNVTLSCEQNLNHDAMYWYRQDPGQGLRLIYYSQIVNDFQKGDIAEGYSVSREKKESFPLTVTSAQKNPTAFYLCASSIQGGGEQFFGPGTRLTVL.